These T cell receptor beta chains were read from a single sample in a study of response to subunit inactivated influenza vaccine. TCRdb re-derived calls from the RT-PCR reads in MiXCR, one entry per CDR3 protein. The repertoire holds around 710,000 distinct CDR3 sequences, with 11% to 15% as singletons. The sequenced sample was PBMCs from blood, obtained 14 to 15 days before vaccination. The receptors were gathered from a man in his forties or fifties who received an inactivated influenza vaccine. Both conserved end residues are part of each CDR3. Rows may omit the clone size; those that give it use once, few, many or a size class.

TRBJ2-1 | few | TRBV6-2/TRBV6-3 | CASSYAAGYNEQFF
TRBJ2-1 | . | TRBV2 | CASMRQGVDNEQFF
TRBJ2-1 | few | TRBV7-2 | CASSSSTGSEQFF
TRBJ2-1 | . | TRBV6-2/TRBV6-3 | CASSYSGRREQFF
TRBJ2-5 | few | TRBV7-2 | CASSLVTSGRGEETQYF
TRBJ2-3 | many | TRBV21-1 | CASSERAVGLAGENTDTQYF
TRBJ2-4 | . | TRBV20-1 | CSASMDSRNIQYF
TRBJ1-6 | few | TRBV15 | CATSRVPNSPLHF
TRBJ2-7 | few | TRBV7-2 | CASVTGTWSSYEQYF
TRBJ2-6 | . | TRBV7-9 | CASSRILTF
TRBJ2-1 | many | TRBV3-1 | CASSDLMGQGAEQFF
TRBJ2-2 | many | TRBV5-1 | CASEAWDRPTGELFF
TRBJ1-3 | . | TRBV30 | CAWSVQMSSGNTIYF
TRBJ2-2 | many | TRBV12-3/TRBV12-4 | CASGRVEAGELFF
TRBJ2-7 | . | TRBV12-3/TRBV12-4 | CASREGGTGPYEQYF
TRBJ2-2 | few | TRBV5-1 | CASSLDAGGTGELFF